The sequence of this T cell receptor beta chain was determined in a study of T cell repertoires in cytomegalovirus infection. Study-level background: Alongside well-studied HLA-B-restricted CMV epitopes, recently identified HLA-C-restricted CMV epitopes were also used. In public TCR beta signatures, there were indications of both CMV infection and matching HLA type.

Findings and limits, study-wide: Pooled public TCR beta family frequency picked out CMV carriers with the relevant HLA. CMV-specific TCR beta clonotypes restricted by HLA-C dominated the ex vivo response.

This clonotype was seen a handful of times. Its antigen is not identified. A single record per CDR3 protein comes from TCRdb applying MiXCR to the reads. The repertoire holds a few hundred thousand distinct CDR3 sequences, with around 25% as singletons. The clonotype comes from a human donor in good health (CMV status not recorded). Some clones in this sample may be carry-over from other donors' samples. Sequencing used cultured PBMCs, obtained from culture after CMV antigen stimulation.

CDR3 sequence: CASSPRRNGAGANVLTF. The CDR3 DNA reads TGTGCCAGCTCACCACGACGGAACGGAGCTGGGGCCAACGTCCTGACTTTC. The V gene is TRBV18, the J gene TRBJ2-6; D gene unclear. The CDR3 covers 17 residues. From germline, CDR1 is KGHSH and CDR2 LQKENI. Trimming cost V 1 base and J 2 bases, with 12 bases left between them.